Shown below are 4 T cell receptor beta chains from a single sample sequenced in a study of blood T cell repertoires in COVID-19. TCRdb's table, derived via immunoSEQ multiplex PCR, lists solely in-frame clones and lacks some. Of 140,000 to 150,000 clones in the sample, around nine tenths were seen once. The sequencing input was peripheral blood. The receptor set was obtained from a man between 60 and 70 years old with active or convalescent COVID-19.

The V gene is TRBV5-4, the J gene TRBJ2-1, with 8 bases that match TRBD2. The CDR3 contains 15 residues. With V trimmed by 4 bases and J by 4 bases, 7 bases remained unmatched. CDR1 and CDR2 from the germline V gene are SGHNT and YYREEE (reference sequence). In DNA, the CDR3 is TGTGCCAGCAGCACCCGACTAGCGCCATACAATGAGCAGTTCTTC. It specifies CASSTRLAPYNEQFF.

The V gene is TRBV7-6, the J gene TRBJ2-5; D gene ambiguous. This CDR3 has 13 amino acids. V was trimmed by 1 base and J by 5 bases, leaving 8 bases between them. Germline CDR1 is SGHVS and CDR2 is FNYEAQ. CDR3 coding DNA: TGTGCCAGCAGCTTAGGAGGTCTGGAGACCCAGTACTTC. Residues: CASSLGGLETQYF.

The chain joins TRBV2 to TRBJ2-1; 7 nucleotides line up with TRBD2. The CDR3 is made up of 14 amino acids. Germline values: CDR1 SNHLY, CDR2 FYNNEI. V was clipped by 7 bases and J by 6 bases; unmatched bases: 9. The CDR3 spells CASIGGRVINEQFF. In DNA, the CDR3 is TGTGCCAGCATCGGGGGGAGAGTTATCAATGAGCAGTTCTTC.

This rearrangement joins TRBV25-1 to TRBJ2-6; D call uncertain. Per germline, CDR1 MGHDK and CDR2 SYGVNS. The CDR3 is 14 residues long. V was pared by 6 bases and J by 0 bases, with 6 bases between. The CDR3 DNA reads as TGTGCCAGCAGCCTCAGCTCTGGGGCCAACGTCCTGACTTTC. Translated: CASSLSSGANVLTF.